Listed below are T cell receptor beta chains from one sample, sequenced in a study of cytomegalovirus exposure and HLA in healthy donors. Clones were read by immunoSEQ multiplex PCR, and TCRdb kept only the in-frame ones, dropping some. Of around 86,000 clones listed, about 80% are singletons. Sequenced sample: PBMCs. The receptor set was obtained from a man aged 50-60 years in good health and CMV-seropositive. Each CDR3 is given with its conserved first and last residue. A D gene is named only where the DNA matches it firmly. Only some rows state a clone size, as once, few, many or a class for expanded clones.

CDR3 DNA: TGTGCCAGCAGCTTAGTAGGCGGGTCCGGGGAGCTGTTTTTT
CDR3 protein: CASSLVGGSGELFF
J gene: TRBJ2-2
clone size: once
D gene: .
V gene: TRBV7-6

CDR3 DNA: TGTGCTAGTGGTTCGACAGTAAACTATGGCTACACCTTC
CDR3 protein: CASGSTVNYGYTF
J gene: TRBJ1-2
clone size: .
D gene: .
V gene: TRBV12-5

CDR3 DNA: TGTGCCAGCAGCTTAAGCCCTCCAGGGACTGGAAACACCATATATTTT
CDR3 protein: CASSLSPPGTGNTIYF
J gene: TRBJ1-3
clone size: .
D gene: .
V gene: TRBV7-6

CDR3 DNA: TGTGCTAGTGGGGTACCGGGACTAGGGGAAAATGAGCAGTTCTTC
CDR3 protein: CASGVPGLGENEQFF
J gene: TRBJ2-1
clone size: .
D gene: TRBD2
V gene: TRBV12-5

CDR3 DNA: TGTGCCAGCAGCTTGGGACAGCGAATGAACACTGAAGCTTTCTTT
CDR3 protein: CASSLGQRMNTEAFF
J gene: TRBJ1-1
clone size: .
D gene: TRBD1
V gene: TRBV13

CDR3 DNA: TGTGCCAGCAGCTGGCTTCCCTGGACTAGCGGGACGAAAAAAAACAGTCAGTACTTC
CDR3 protein: CASSWLPWTSGTKKNSQYF
J gene: TRBJ2-4
clone size: .
D gene: TRBD2
V gene: TRBV5-4

CDR3 DNA: TGTGCCAGCAGAGGGGCCAGGGCTTATGGCTACACCTTC
CDR3 protein: CASRGARAYGYTF
J gene: TRBJ1-2
clone size: .
D gene: .
V gene: TRBV7-6

CDR3 DNA: TGTGCCAGCAGCTTACAGGGCGCTAACTATGGCTACACCTTC
CDR3 protein: CASSLQGANYGYTF
J gene: TRBJ1-2
clone size: medium-sized
D gene: .
V gene: TRBV5-5

CDR3 DNA: TGCGCCAGCAGGAGGACTAGCGGGTCCTTGGAGACCCAGTACTTC
CDR3 protein: CASRRTSGSLETQYF
J gene: TRBJ2-5
clone size: .
D gene: TRBD2
V gene: TRBV4-1

CDR3 DNA: TGTGCCAGCAGCTTTGGGGCTCGAAGCACAGATACGCAGTATTTT
CDR3 protein: CASSFGARSTDTQYF
J gene: TRBJ2-3
clone size: .
D gene: .
V gene: TRBV7-2

CDR3 DNA: TGTGCCAGCTCTCCCGGGGGGGGTTCCTACGAGCAGTACTTC
CDR3 protein: CASSPGGGSYEQYF
J gene: TRBJ2-7
clone size: .
D gene: TRBD2
V gene: TRBV11-3

CDR3 DNA: TGTGCCAGCAGCTTAGTTTGGGCACAACCCGGGAGCTCCTACAATGAGCAGTTCTTC
CDR3 protein: CASSLVWAQPGSSYNEQFF
J gene: TRBJ2-1
clone size: .
D gene: .
V gene: TRBV7-8

CDR3 DNA: TGTGCCAGCAGCTTAGGCAGGGATAATTCACCCCTCCACTTT
CDR3 protein: CASSLGRDNSPLHF
J gene: TRBJ1-6
clone size: .
D gene: .
V gene: TRBV7-2

CDR3 DNA: TGTGCCACCAGCAGAGGTCGAACGGGAGAACGGTTCTTC
CDR3 protein: CATSRGRTGERFF
J gene: TRBJ2-1
clone size: .
D gene: .
V gene: TRBV15

CDR3 DNA: TGTGCCAGCAGCCTCTGGGGGACAGGGCGAGACTACGAGCAGTACTTC
CDR3 protein: CASSLWGTGRDYEQYF
J gene: TRBJ2-7
clone size: .
D gene: TRBD1
V gene: TRBV7-9

CDR3 DNA: TGTGCCAGTAGCCTTACAGGGGTCTCTGGGGCCAACGTCCTGACTTTC
CDR3 protein: CASSLTGVSGANVLTF
J gene: TRBJ2-6
clone size: .
D gene: TRBD1
V gene: TRBV19

CDR3 DNA: TGCGCCAGCAGCTTAACAGGGATTTTAACAGATACGCAGTATTTT
CDR3 protein: CASSLTGILTDTQYF
J gene: TRBJ2-3
clone size: .
D gene: .
V gene: TRBV5-1

CDR3 DNA: TGTGCCAGCAGCTTATCCCGGGACAGGGGCCACGAGCAGTACTTC
CDR3 protein: CASSLSRDRGHEQYF
J gene: TRBJ2-7
clone size: few
D gene: TRBD1
V gene: TRBV11-1

CDR3 DNA: TGTGCCAGCAGCATCGGACAGGGGACCTACGAGCAGTACTTC
CDR3 protein: CASSIGQGTYEQYF
J gene: TRBJ2-7
clone size: .
D gene: TRBD1
V gene: TRBV5-6

CDR3 DNA: TGTGCCAGCAGCTCGACAGGACCCCTCCACTTT
CDR3 protein: CASSSTGPLHF
J gene: TRBJ1-6
clone size: .
D gene: .
V gene: TRBV5-5

CDR3 DNA: TGTGCCAGTAGTATTGGGGAGACCCACTCGGAAAAACTGTTTTTT
CDR3 protein: CASSIGETHSEKLFF
J gene: TRBJ1-4
clone size: once
D gene: .
V gene: TRBV19

CDR3 DNA: TGTGCCAGCAGGGAACTGGACAGGGGGCGACGGGAGCAGTACTTC
CDR3 protein: CASRELDRGRREQYF
J gene: TRBJ2-5
clone size: .
D gene: .
V gene: TRBV21-1

CDR3 DNA: TGCAGTGCTCTACTTGTAGATACGCAGTATTTT
CDR3 protein: CSALLVDTQYF
J gene: TRBJ2-3
clone size: .
D gene: .
V gene: TRBV20-1

CDR3 DNA: TGTGCCACCAGCGGTCGGGGAGAGACCCAGTACTTC
CDR3 protein: CATSGRGETQYF
J gene: TRBJ2-5
clone size: once
D gene: .
V gene: TRBV15

CDR3 DNA: TGTGCCAGCAGCCAAGGCGGGGTTCAGCCCCAGCATTTT
CDR3 protein: CASSQGGVQPQHF
J gene: TRBJ1-5
clone size: .
D gene: .
V gene: TRBV14

CDR3 DNA: TGCGCCAGCAGCTTCGGACACGGACAAAACACTGAAGCTTTCTTT
CDR3 protein: CASSFGHGQNTEAFF
J gene: TRBJ1-1
clone size: .
D gene: .
V gene: TRBV5-1

CDR3 DNA: TGTGCCAGCACCAGGGCTAGCGGCTCCACAGATACGCAGTATTTT
CDR3 protein: CASTRASGSTDTQYF
J gene: TRBJ2-3
clone size: few
D gene: TRBD2
V gene: TRBV6-1

CDR3 DNA: TGTGCCAGCAGCCTCTCTTTCGTCGAGCAGTACTTC
CDR3 protein: CASSLSFVEQYF
J gene: TRBJ2-7
clone size: few
D gene: .
V gene: TRBV5-5

CDR3 DNA: TGTGCCGGTACATTCCAAGAGACCCAGTACTTC
CDR3 protein: CAGTFQETQYF
J gene: TRBJ2-5
clone size: few
D gene: .
V gene: TRBV30

CDR3 DNA: TGTGCCAGCACGCAGGGCTACCCTCCCGAGCAGTACTTC
CDR3 protein: CASTQGYPPEQYF
J gene: TRBJ2-7
clone size: .
D gene: .
V gene: TRBV2

CDR3 DNA: TGTGCCAGCAGTGAGCTGACAGGGGCGGCCACTGAAGCTTTCTTT
CDR3 protein: CASSELTGAATEAFF
J gene: TRBJ1-1
clone size: .
D gene: TRBD1
V gene: TRBV6-1

CDR3 DNA: TGTGCCAGCGGGGCTTCCTATGGCTACACCTTC
CDR3 protein: CASGASYGYTF
J gene: TRBJ1-2
clone size: few
D gene: .
V gene: TRBV7-9

CDR3 DNA: TGTGCCAGCAGCGGTATCAGGGGTAGTTCACCCCTCCACTTT
CDR3 protein: CASSGIRGSSPLHF
J gene: TRBJ1-6
clone size: .
D gene: .
V gene: TRBV9

CDR3 DNA: TGTGCCAGCAGCCCCGGGAATGCGGGCCGCTCCTACGAGCAGTACTTC
CDR3 protein: CASSPGNAGRSYEQYF
J gene: TRBJ2-7
clone size: .
D gene: .
V gene: TRBV5-4

CDR3 DNA: TGTGCCAGCAGCACCGGACTAGCGGGAGGCGTGACCTACAATGAGCAGTTCTTC
CDR3 protein: CASSTGLAGGVTYNEQFF
J gene: TRBJ2-1
clone size: .
D gene: TRBD2
V gene: TRBV9

CDR3 DNA: TGTGCTAGTGGTTTGGCTCCTAGCGGGAGCCAAGAGACCCAGTACTTC
CDR3 protein: CASGLAPSGSQETQYF
J gene: TRBJ2-5
clone size: .
D gene: TRBD2
V gene: TRBV12-5

CDR3 DNA: TGTGCCAGCAGTTACTCTGGACAGGGTAGGGGCACTGAAGCTTTCTTT
CDR3 protein: CASSYSGQGRGTEAFF
J gene: TRBJ1-1
clone size: .
D gene: TRBD1
V gene: TRBV6-6

CDR3 DNA: TGTGCCAGCAGTTTAGCGGGCCCCATGCACAATGAGCAGTTCTTC
CDR3 protein: CASSLAGPMHNEQFF
J gene: TRBJ2-1
clone size: .
D gene: .
V gene: TRBV27

CDR3 DNA: TGTGCCAGCAGCTTACAGCGGGTGTCGAGCGGGGCCGAGACCCAGTACTTC
CDR3 protein: CASSLQRVSSGAETQYF
J gene: TRBJ2-5
clone size: .
D gene: TRBD2
V gene: TRBV7-2

CDR3 DNA: TGTGCCAGCAGCCAAGATTACCCCATCTGGGCCGACCGCAGGGGAGGCTACACCTTC
CDR3 protein: CASSQDYPIWADRRGGYTF
J gene: TRBJ1-2
clone size: .
D gene: .
V gene: TRBV4-2

CDR3 DNA: TGTGCCAGCAGCTTTACTAGCGGAGGATTGGGGGAGACCCAGTACTTC
CDR3 protein: CASSFTSGGLGETQYF
J gene: TRBJ2-5
clone size: .
D gene: TRBD2
V gene: TRBV11-3

CDR3 DNA: TGTGCCTGGACCTCCGGGAACACTGAAGCTTTCTTT
CDR3 protein: CAWTSGNTEAFF
J gene: TRBJ1-1
clone size: .
D gene: .
V gene: TRBV30

CDR3 DNA: TGTGCCAGCAGCTTAGGACTAGACTACACAGATACGCAGTATTTT
CDR3 protein: CASSLGLDYTDTQYF
J gene: TRBJ2-3
clone size: few
D gene: .
V gene: TRBV7-9

CDR3 DNA: TGTGCCAGTCGGAGCGGGAGTAGCACAGATACGCAGTATTTT
CDR3 protein: CASRSGSSTDTQYF
J gene: TRBJ2-3
clone size: .
D gene: TRBD2
V gene: TRBV19

CDR3 DNA: TGTGCCAGCAGTTACGAGAACAGGGGAGACTATGGCTACACCTTC
CDR3 protein: CASSYENRGDYGYTF
J gene: TRBJ1-2
clone size: .
D gene: TRBD1
V gene: TRBV6-5

CDR3 DNA: TGTGCCTGGGACCGTAGAGCGGGCTCCCAAGAGACCCAGTACTTC
CDR3 protein: CAWDRRAGSQETQYF
J gene: TRBJ2-5
clone size: .
D gene: .
V gene: TRBV30

CDR3 DNA: TGTGCCAGCAGTTACGTAGGGGATGAAAAACTGTTTTTT
CDR3 protein: CASSYVGDEKLFF
J gene: TRBJ1-4
clone size: .
D gene: .
V gene: TRBV6-5

CDR3 DNA: TGTGCCAGCAGCTTAGCGGGAGGGGTCGAGCAGTACTTC
CDR3 protein: CASSLAGGVEQYF
J gene: TRBJ2-7
clone size: .
D gene: TRBD2
V gene: TRBV7-2

CDR3 DNA: TGCGCCAGCAGCTTGGCCGTCGGTCCCCAAGAGACCCAGTACTTC
CDR3 protein: CASSLAVGPQETQYF
J gene: TRBJ2-5
clone size: once
D gene: .
V gene: TRBV5-1

CDR3 DNA: TGTGCCAGCGCGGGACTAGCGCTGAACACCGGGGAGCTGTTTTTT
CDR3 protein: CASAGLALNTGELFF
J gene: TRBJ2-2
clone size: .
D gene: TRBD2
V gene: TRBV18

CDR3 DNA: TGTGCCAGCAGCGTTGAGGGACTACACTACAATGAGCAGTTCTTC
CDR3 protein: CASSVEGLHYNEQFF
J gene: TRBJ2-1
clone size: .
D gene: TRBD2
V gene: TRBV9

CDR3 DNA: TGTGCCAGCAGCGTAAGGAGACAGGGAGAAGCTTTCTTT
CDR3 protein: CASSVRRQGEAFF
J gene: TRBJ1-1
clone size: .
D gene: TRBD1
V gene: TRBV9

CDR3 DNA: TGTGCCAGCAGCCAGGGGACTAGCGGGGGGGGCGAGCAGTACTTC
CDR3 protein: CASSQGTSGGGEQYF
J gene: TRBJ2-7
clone size: once
D gene: TRBD2
V gene: TRBV4-2

CDR3 DNA: TGTGCCAGCAGTCAAAGCCACGACTACAATGAGCAGTTCTTC
CDR3 protein: CASSQSHDYNEQFF
J gene: TRBJ2-1
clone size: once
D gene: .
V gene: TRBV7-9

CDR3 DNA: TGTGCCAGCAGCATACGACTAGCGGGAAATTTGGAGCAGTACTTC
CDR3 protein: CASSIRLAGNLEQYF
J gene: TRBJ2-5
clone size: .
D gene: TRBD2
V gene: TRBV5-4

CDR3 DNA: TGTGCCAGCAGCTTAGGGCCAGGGGGGTGGTACGAGCAGTACTTC
CDR3 protein: CASSLGPGGWYEQYF
J gene: TRBJ2-7
clone size: few
D gene: .
V gene: TRBV7-2

CDR3 DNA: TGCGCCAGCAGTCTTTCTTTCTTTCCCACAGATACGCAGTATTTT
CDR3 protein: CASSLSFFPTDTQYF
J gene: TRBJ2-3
clone size: .
D gene: .
V gene: TRBV5-1